One sample yielded the 19 T cell receptor beta chains listed below, sequenced in a study of cytomegalovirus exposure and HLA in healthy donors. Repertoires were generated with immunoSEQ multiplex PCR, while TCRdb's copy carries only in-frame clones and drops some. The table records 250,000 to 400,000 clones, approximately 86% of them present only once. Sequencing was performed on PBMCs. These receptors came from a young woman in good health and CMV-seropositive.

This clone turned up a few times. The V gene is TRBV6-1, the J gene TRBJ2-7; 9 nucleotides align to TRBD2. This CDR3 is 13 amino acids long. Germline V gives CDR1 MNHNS, CDR2 SASEGT. The V and J ends lost 7 bases and 4 bases, in that order; junction bases with no gene match: 5. The DNA for the CDR3 is TGTGCCAGCATGGCGCGGGGGGGATACGAGCAGTACTTC. Its protein product is CASMARGGYEQYF.

The chain carries TRBV27 and TRBJ1-2; 7 bases align to TRBD1. The CDR3 loop spans 13 amino acids. Trimming at V came to 3 bases and at J to 6 bases, leaving 4 bases not matched to a gene. The V gene's germline CDR1 is MNHEY and CDR2 SMNVEV (reference sequence). The CDR3 sequence: CASSLSTGNGYTF. DNA of the CDR3: TGTGCCAGCAGTTTGTCGACAGGGAATGGCTACACCTTC.

This rearrangement joins TRBV6-1 to TRBJ2-7; perhaps TRBD1 as D (6 bases). Deletions cut 2 bases from V and 3 bases from J, with 14 bases between. The germline CDR1 and CDR2 sequences are MNHNS and SASEGT. The CDR3 is 15 amino acids. CDR3 in amino acids: CASSELTGTIYEQYF. In DNA, the CDR3 is TGTGCCAGCAGTGAATTAACAGGGACGATCTACGAGCAGTACTTC.

The chain couples TRBV20-1 to TRBJ2-7; D is undetermined. The CDR3 contains 11 residues. Germline-derived CDR1 and CDR2 are DFQATT and SNEGSKA (reference sequence). V was trimmed by 2 bases and J by 11 bases, leaving 13 bases between them. The CDR3 DNA sequence: TGCAGTGCTAGAATTGAGACCGATGAGTACTTC. Its protein is CSARIETDEYF.

The V and J genes are TRBV4-3 and TRBJ1-4; no definite D call. The germline CDR1 and CDR2 sequences are LGHNA and YSLEER. The V gene lost 0 bases and the J gene lost 4 bases, with 9 bases spanning the gap. The CDR3 runs to 15 residues. CDR3 coding DNA: TGCGCCAGCAGCCAAGAGTGGGCGCGTAATGAAAAACTGTTTTTT. Residues: CASSQEWARNEKLFF.

The CDR3 DNA is TGTGCCACCGCGGGACTACGGGATTACAATGAGCAGTTCTTC. Its protein product is CATAGLRDYNEQFF. The V call is TRBV6-6, the J call TRBJ2-1; 7 bases match TRBD2. V gave up 10 bases and J gave up 4 bases; unmatched junction bases: 10. This CDR3 contains 14 residues. CDR1 MNHNY and CDR2 SVGAGI come from the germline V gene (reference sequence).

The rearrangement uses TRBV28 and TRBJ2-6; D unresolved. There are 14 residues in the CDR3. V gave up 6 bases and J gave up 1 base, with 7 bases separating them. Germline V lookup: CDR1 MDHEN, CDR2 SYDVKM. CDR3: CASSEMSGANVLTF. The DNA of the CDR3 is TGTGCCAGCAGCGAAATGTCTGGGGCCAACGTCCTGACTTTC.

This clone occurred once. The V and J genes are TRBV6-5 and TRBJ1-3, with a tentative D call TRBD1 (6 bases). Germline V gene data show CDR1 as MNHEY and CDR2 as SVGAGI. The CDR3 consists of 11 residues. V shed 5 bases and J shed 8 bases, with 7 bases lying between them. The CDR3 region has the DNA TGTGCCAGCAGTCACAGGGACACCATATATTTT. This codes for CASSHRDTIYF.

The V gene is TRBV7-9, the J gene TRBJ2-5; 7 nucleotides match TRBD1. The CDR3 spans 14 residues. Losses at the gene ends were 5 bases for V and 5 bases for J; bases not matched to a gene: 8. Per germline, CDR1 SEHNR and CDR2 FQNEAQ (reference sequence). The CDR3 here is CASSLLQGQETQYF. The CDR3 DNA follows: TGTGCCAGCAGCCTACTACAGGGGCAGGAGACCCAGTACTTC.

In this sample, this clone turned up a few times. This chain joins TRBV11-2 and TRBJ1-2; D unclear. Trimming shortened V by 1 base and J by 6 bases, and 9 bases separated the two germline ends. Germline CDR1 SGHAT, CDR2 FQNNGV. This CDR3 is 13 amino acids long. CDR3 amino acids: CASSLAGYDGYTF. The CDR3 DNA follows: TGTGCCAGCAGCTTAGCTGGGTACGATGGCTACACCTTC.

The chain combines TRBV7-2 with TRBJ2-1; possibly TRBD1 for D (6 bases). Looked up from germline, CDR1 is SGHTA and CDR2 is FQGNSA. The CDR3 runs 19 residues. Trimming removed 1 base from V and 3 bases from J, with 22 bases in between. The CDR3 nucleotides are TGTGCCAGCAGCTTAGAAAGGATCCCAGGGGCCCCTCTCTACAATGAGCAGTTCTTC. It translates to CASSLERIPGAPLYNEQFF.

DNA of the CDR3: TGTGCCAGCAGCCGCGGAACAGGGGGCGAGGGCTACACCTTC. Its protein product is CASSRGTGGEGYTF. This chain joins TRBV7-9 and TRBJ1-2; 9 positions match TRBD1. Germline CDR1 and CDR2: SEHNR and FQNEAQ (reference sequence). V gave up 5 bases and J gave up 8 bases; unmatched junction bases: 9. This CDR3 is 14 amino acids long.

The genes are TRBV4-2 and TRBJ2-7, with TRBD1 identical over 10 bases. Germline V gives CDR1 LGHNA, CDR2 YNFKEQ. This CDR3 comprises 15 residues. After removal of 0 bases from V and 4 bases from J, the junction contained 3 bases not matched to a gene. This CDR3 is CASSQEGQGWYEQYF. The CDR3 DNA reads TGTGCCAGCAGCCAAGAGGGACAGGGGTGGTACGAGCAGTACTTC.

The chain couples TRBV5-1 to TRBJ2-1; D might be TRBD2 (6 bases). Trimming pared 7 bases from V and 0 bases from J, leaving 17 bases between. The CDR3 sequence is 16 residues long. Germline V lookup: CDR1 SGHRS, CDR2 YFSETQ. The CDR3 loop is CASQGIAESSYNEQFF. The DNA of the CDR3 is TGCGCCAGCCAGGGCATAGCGGAGAGCTCCTACAATGAGCAGTTCTTC. The full variable domain, in which reference TRBV5-1 and TRBJ2-1 provide the parts outside the CDR3, is KAGVTQTPRYLIKTRGQQVTLSCSPISGHRSVSWYQQTPGQGLQFLFEYFSETQRNKGNFPGRFSGRQFSNSRSEMNVSTLELGDSALYLCASQGIAESSYNEQFFGPGTRLTVL.

The chain couples TRBV28 to TRBJ2-1, with D hard to call. This CDR3 contains 13 residues. The germline V and J ends were trimmed by 1 base and 10 bases, with 11 bases remaining between them. Germline V gives CDR1 MDHEN, CDR2 SYDVKM. The CDR3 sequence is CASSLLGLPEQFF. The CDR3, as DNA: TGTGCCAGCAGTTTATTAGGATTACCCGAGCAGTTCTTC. Using reference TRBV28 and TRBJ2-1 for the parts outside the CDR3, the full variable domain is DVKVTQSSRYLVKRTGEKVFLECVQDMDHENMFWYRQDPGLGLRLIYFSYDVKMKEKGDIPEGYSVSREKKERFSLILESASTNQTSMYLCASSLLGLPEQFFGPGTRLTVL.

The chain recombines TRBV9 with TRBJ1-1; possibly TRBD1 for D (6 bases). The CDR3 is 14 residues long. In germline, CDR1 is SGDLS, CDR2 YYNGEE. V lost 4 bases and J 1 base, leaving 11 bases between the germline ends. This CDR3 is CASSPGETNTEAFF. CDR3 sequence (DNA): TGTGCCAGCAGCCCAGGGGAGACGAACACTGAAGCTTTCTTT.

The chain has TRBV28 and TRBJ2-2; TRBD2 matches 7 bases. Unmatched junction bases numbered 4, after V lost 0 bases and J lost 3 bases. This CDR3 is 16 amino acids long. Germline CDR1 is MDHEN and CDR2 is SYDVKM. This chain's CDR3 is CASSLWAGRDTGELFF. DNA for the CDR3: TGTGCCAGCAGTTTATGGGCAGGGAGGGACACCGGGGAGCTGTTTTTT.

This clone appeared a single time. This chain uses TRBV30 with TRBJ2-1, with D possibly TRBD2 on 5 matching bases. V gave up 1 base and J gave up 9 bases, with 13 bases separating them. Germline V lookup: CDR1 GTSNPN, CDR2 SVGIG (reference sequence). The CDR3 spans 13 residues. CDR3 DNA: TGTGCCTGGAGTGAGGATTTCGGAGGTGAGCAGTTCTTC. As protein: CAWSEDFGGEQFF.

The genes are TRBV6-5 and TRBJ2-5; TRBD1 aligns across 7 bases. CDR1 MNHEY and CDR2 SVGAGI come from the germline V gene. V was clipped by 0 bases and J by 5 bases; unmatched bases: 3. The CDR3 sequence is 14 residues long. CDR3 in DNA: TGTGCCAGCAGTTACTCACAGGGGAGCGAGACCCAGTACTTC. Translating gives CASSYSQGSETQYF.